Detailed here is one T cell receptor (beta chain). This sample is drawn from a study of blood T cell repertoires in COVID-19. About the study: COVID-19 samples from acute and convalescent phases originated in the United States, Italy and Spain. Sources were T cells, B-cell-depleted T cells, or PBMCs; the material itself was cDNA or gDNA.

Deletions cut 2 bases from V and 10 bases from J, with 9 bases between. The CDR3 is made up of 13 amino acids. Germline values: CDR1 MNHEY, CDR2 SVGAGI. Using immunoSEQ multiplex PCR, the repertoire was profiled, and TCRdb retains in-frame clones only, with some absent. The sample carries 300,000 to 400,000 clones, around 90% recorded once. The receptor was derived from a woman in her late teens or twenties who had recovered from COVID-19. This rearrangement joins TRBV6-5 to TRBJ1-6; perhaps TRBD1 as D (5 bases). What was sequenced was peripheral blood. CDR3 protein: CASSYRGASPLHF. The CDR3 region has the DNA TGTGCCAGCAGTTACAGGGGTGCATCACCCCTCCACTTT.